These 30 T cell receptor beta chains came from one sample sequenced in a study of blood T cell repertoires in COVID-19. Using immunoSEQ multiplex PCR, the repertoire was profiled, and TCRdb retains in-frame clones only, with some absent. The sample includes some 150,000 clones, around 84% seen only once; the top ten take roughly 8%. Sequenced: peripheral blood. The receptor source for this set is a woman aged 55-75 years with acute or convalescent COVID-19.

The chain is built from TRBV28 and TRBJ2-3, with a tentative D call TRBD2 (5 bases). Deletions cut 2 bases from V and 0 bases from J, with 9 bases between. Germline CDR1 reads MDHEN; CDR2 reads SYDVKM. This CDR3 spans 15 amino acids. This CDR3 is CASSLAGPSTDTQYF. Written as DNA, the CDR3 is TGTGCCAGCAGTTTAGCGGGCCCTAGCACAGATACGCAGTATTTT.

The rearrangement links TRBV7-3 to TRBJ1-1; TRBD1 agrees at 7 bases. V lost 3 bases, J lost 10 bases, and 14 bases stayed unmatched. Per the germline V gene, CDR1 is SGHTA and CDR2 is FQGTGA. The CDR3 totals 15 residues. CDR3: CASSFYPRQGGSAFF. CDR3 DNA: TGTGCCAGCAGCTTCTATCCTCGACAGGGTGGCTCAGCTTTCTTT.

V is TRBV9 and J is TRBJ2-3, with 7 bases matching TRBD2. The ends lost 3 bases at V and 2 bases at J; junction bases unmatched: 9. This CDR3 spans 16 amino acids. The V gene's germline CDR1 is SGDLS and CDR2 YYNGEE. CDR3 residues: CASSDPSGALTDTQYF. CDR3 bases: TGTGCCAGCAGCGACCCGAGCGGGGCCCTCACAGATACGCAGTATTTT.

This clone was picked up one time. The genes are TRBV2 and TRBJ1-6; 9 bases agree with TRBD1. CDR3 length: 14 amino acids. Germline V gene data show CDR1 as SNHLY and CDR2 as FYNNEI. Trimming at V came to 5 bases and at J to 9 bases, leaving 5 bases not matched to a gene. The CDR3 DNA is TGTGCCAGCAGTCCGGACAGGGGAAGTTCACCCCTCCACTTT. This gives the protein CASSPDRGSSPLHF.

This clone was picked up a small number of times. The J gene is TRBJ2-1, the V gene TRBV28; 9 bases are a match to TRBD2. From germline, CDR1 is MDHEN and CDR2 SYDVKM. J lost 2 bases, V lost 7 bases, and 9 bases had no gene match. The length of the CDR3 is 16 residues. CDR3: CASTWGGGAPYNEQFF. CDR3 nucleotides: TGTGCCAGCACCTGGGGCGGGGGGGCCCCCTACAATGAGCAGTTCTTC.

Only one count was recorded for this clone. V and J are TRBV19 and TRBJ1-2, with D maybe TRBD1 (6 bases). The CDR3 runs 15 residues. V was clipped by 5 bases and J by 5 bases, with 18 bases between them. In germline, CDR1 is LNHDA, CDR2 SQIVND (reference sequence). In DNA form, the CDR3 reads TGTGCCAGTAGTCCCTGGACAGACAAAAATTATGGCTACACCTTC. Protein product: CASSPWTDKNYGYTF.

This chain uses TRBV10-2 with TRBJ2-1, with 7 bases aligning to TRBD2. The CDR3 has 14 amino acids. Per the germline V gene, CDR1 is WSHSY and CDR2 is SAAADI. After removal of 3 bases from V and 4 bases from J, the junction contained 3 bases not matched to a gene. The CDR3 DNA reads TGCGCCAGCAGTGAAGCGGGGATTTACAATGAGCAGTTCTTC. This encodes CASSEAGIYNEQFF.

The chain joins TRBV7-6 to TRBJ2-1; 8 bases align to TRBD2. This CDR3 is built from 12 residues. The V segment lost 6 bases and the J segment 12 bases; nucleotides outside the gene matches: 7. In germline, CDR1 is SGHVS, CDR2 FNYEAQ. CDR3: CASSRGGPAQFF. DNA of the CDR3: TGTGCCAGCAGTCGCGGGGGGCCAGCGCAGTTCTTC.

This sequence joins TRBV5-1 and TRBJ1-3, with no clear D. V lost 3 bases to trimming and J lost 0 bases, with 22 bases between them. The length of the CDR3 is 19 residues. CDR1 and CDR2 (germline): SGHRS, YFSETQ. CDR3 protein: CASSSVQGAPLGSGNTIYF. The CDR3 DNA follows: TGCGCCAGCAGCTCCGTTCAAGGAGCCCCCCTCGGCTCTGGAAACACCATATATTTT.

The genes are TRBV5-6 and TRBJ1-6, with 8 bases that match TRBD1. This CDR3 is 13 amino acids long. Germline V lookup: CDR1 SGHDT, CDR2 YYEEEE. The V gene end was trimmed by 7 bases and the J gene end by 9 bases; junction bases not matched to a gene: 6. The CDR3 DNA sequence: TGTGCCAGCGCTGGACAGGGCGCTTCACCCCTCCACTTT. It codes for CASAGQGASPLHF.

The CDR3 is CAFADRHSGNTIYF. In nucleotides, the CDR3 is TGTGCCTTTGCGGACAGACACTCTGGAAACACCATATATTTT. J is TRBJ1-3 and V is TRBV30, with D possibly TRBD1 on 6 matching bases. The germline V and J ends were trimmed by 7 bases and 0 bases, with 13 bases remaining between them. The CDR3 is made up of 14 amino acids. The V gene's germline CDR1 is GTSNPN and CDR2 SVGIG (reference sequence).

This clone is a singleton in its sample. V usage is TRBV5-1 and J usage is TRBJ2-2, with 12 bases fitting TRBD2. V lost 2 bases, J lost 4 bases, and 3 bases stayed unmatched. The CDR3 loop spans 16 amino acids. In germline, CDR1 is SGHRS, CDR2 YFSETQ. CDR3 sequence reads: CASSLGGLAGTGELFF. The CDR3 DNA reads TGCGCCAGCAGCTTAGGGGGACTAGCGGGCACCGGGGAGCTGTTTTTT.

This chain's CDR3 is CASSSRQSSGANVLTF. CDR3 in DNA: TGCGCCAGCAGCAGTAGACAGAGCTCTGGGGCCAACGTCCTGACTTTC. The chain carries TRBV5-1 and TRBJ2-6; TRBD1 is a possible D gene (5 bases). Trimming left V 4 bases short and J 0 bases short, with 11 bases between. The CDR3 consists of 16 residues. Germline V gene sequence: CDR1 SGHRS, CDR2 YFSETQ.

The genes are TRBV5-1 and TRBJ2-5; possibly TRBD2 for D (6 bases). The CDR3 is made up of 14 amino acids. Germline loops: CDR1 SGHRS, CDR2 YFSETQ. Deletions cut 0 bases from V and 4 bases from J, with 10 bases between. Here the CDR3 reads CASSLGLVRETQYF. The CDR3 bases are TGCGCCAGCAGCTTGGGACTAGTTCGAGAGACCCAGTACTTC.

The rearrangement joins TRBV29-1 to TRBJ2-7; TRBD1 agrees at 8 bases. V shed 4 bases, J shed 6 bases, and the junction held 5 bases outside the gene matches. CDR1 is SQVTM and CDR2 is ANQGSEA in the germline V gene. The length of the CDR3 is 12 residues. DNA of the CDR3: TGCAGCGTTGGCCCCGGACAGGGCGAGCAGTACTTC. It yields the protein CSVGPGQGEQYF.

This chain connects TRBV5-5 to TRBJ2-7; 7 bases are a match to TRBD1. Looked up from germline, CDR1 is SGHKS and CDR2 is YYEKEE (reference sequence). The J segment lost 6 bases and the V segment lost 3 bases, leaving 12 bases of the junction unmatched. The CDR3 has 15 residues. The DNA for the CDR3 is TGTGCCAGCAGCTGGTCCGGGACAGCCCCCGGCGAGCAGTACTTC. This translates into CASSWSGTAPGEQYF.

This chain connects TRBV6-5 to TRBJ1-6; 7 nucleotides align to TRBD1. In germline, CDR1 is MNHEY, CDR2 SVGAGI. This CDR3 comprises 14 residues. J was trimmed by 6 bases and V by 8 bases; bases with no gene match: 7. This CDR3 is CASGRGQINSPLHF. CDR3 nucleotides: TGTGCCAGCGGACGGGGACAGATTAATTCACCCCTCCACTTT.

The chain links TRBV28 to TRBJ1-1; 8 bases match TRBD1. Germline lookup yields CDR1 MDHEN and CDR2 SYDVKM. V shed 4 bases and J 4 bases; nucleotides not matched to a gene: 2. The CDR3 extends over 13 amino acids. DNA of the CDR3: TGTGCCAGCAGTTCAGGGGGCCGCACTGAAGCTTTCTTT. Amino acid sequence: CASSSGGRTEAFF.

This chain links TRBV7-2 with TRBJ1-4; the D gene is possibly TRBD1 (5 bases). CDR1 is SGHTA and CDR2 is FQGNSA in the germline V gene. V was cut by 1 base and J by 8 bases, with 14 bases left in between. The CDR3 consists of 15 residues. As DNA, the CDR3 is TGTGCCAGCAGCTTAGTGGAGGGGTGGGGCGAAAAACTGTTTTTT. This encodes CASSLVEGWGEKLFF.

The chain links TRBV7-3 to TRBJ2-3; 15 bases fit TRBD2. The CDR3 sequence is 18 residues long. Germline values: CDR1 SGHTA, CDR2 FQGTGA. With V trimmed by 5 bases and J by 1 base, 7 bases remained unmatched. CDR3 protein: CASSPRGTSGGRTDTQYF. CDR3 DNA sequence: TGTGCCAGCAGCCCCCGGGGGACTAGCGGGGGGCGCACAGATACGCAGTATTTT.

The chain has TRBV3-1 (or the pseudogene TRBV3-2) and TRBJ2-3; TRBD1 might be the D (6 bases). Germline CDR1 is LGHDT and CDR2 is YNNKEL (reference sequence). The germline V and J ends were trimmed by 4 bases and 8 bases, with 10 bases remaining between them. The CDR3 runs to 12 residues. CDR3 loop: CASSPQGGTQYF. The CDR3 nucleotides are TGTGCCAGCAGCCCCCAAGGGGGTACGCAGTATTTT.

The V gene is TRBV28, the J gene TRBJ2-1, with 10 bases that match TRBD1. V trimming: 7 bases; J trimming: 0 bases; junction bases outside the gene matches: 6. Germline CDR1 MDHEN, CDR2 SYDVKM. This CDR3 spans 16 amino acids. In nucleotides, the CDR3 is TGTGCCAGCACCCCTGGACAGGGGGGCTCCTACAATGAGCAGTTCTTC. Protein product: CASTPGQGGSYNEQFF.

The chain recombines TRBV27 with TRBJ1-1, with 9 bases lining up with TRBD1. The germline V gene has CDR1 MNHEY and CDR2 SMNVEV (reference sequence). Trimming at V came to 7 bases and at J to 6 bases, leaving 9 bases not matched to a gene. The CDR3 length is 14 residues. Here the CDR3 DNA reads TGTGCCAGCAAGACGGGACAGGGAAACGCTGAAGCTTTCTTT. Protein: CASKTGQGNAEAFF.

CDR3 loop: CASSELLETGGGYTF. CDR3 nucleotide sequence: TGCGCCAGCAGTGAGTTGTTAGAGACAGGGGGTGGCTACACCTTC. The chain has TRBV10-2 and TRBJ1-2, with TRBD1 identical over 9 bases. With 1 base clipped from V and 7 bases from J, the junction kept 7 bases outside the gene matches. The V gene's germline CDR1 is WSHSY and CDR2 SAAADI. The CDR3 is 15 residues long.

The gene calls are TRBV28 and TRBJ2-7; TRBD2 agrees at 10 bases. The CDR3 is 16 residues long. After removal of 3 bases from V and 2 bases from J, the junction contained 7 bases not matched to a gene. Germline CDR1 reads MDHEN; CDR2 reads SYDVKM. DNA for the CDR3: TGTGCCAGCAGTTTTATTAGCGGGGGGCTAGCCTACGAGCAGTACTTC. Protein product: CASSFISGGLAYEQYF.

The DNA of the CDR3 is TGTGCCAGCAGCTTGGACAGGGGCGGCACAGATACGCAGTATTTT. Translating gives CASSLDRGGTDTQYF. The chain recombines TRBV5-8 with TRBJ2-3, with TRBD1 identical over 7 bases. The V segment lost 0 bases and the J segment 1 base; nucleotides outside the gene matches: 2. There are 15 residues in the CDR3. Germline assignment: CDR1 SGHTS and CDR2 YDEGEE. The full variable domain, completed using reference TRBV5-8 and TRBJ2-3, is EAGVTQSPTHLIKTRGQQATLRCSPISGHTSVYWYQQALGLGLQFLLWYDEGEERNRGNFPPRFSGRQFPNYSSELNVNALELEDSALYLCASSLDRGGTDTQYFGPGTRLTVL.

CDR3 sequence: CSAGRGGTQYF. The CDR3 DNA reads TGCAGTGCTGGGCGGGGGGGAACGCAGTATTTT. The chain recombines TRBV20-1 with TRBJ2-3, with TRBD2 identical over 9 bases. Germline CDR1 reads DFQATT; CDR2 reads SNEGSKA (reference sequence). The CDR3 sequence is 11 residues long. Trimming cost V 5 bases and J 9 bases; bases outside gene matches: 3.

The gene calls are TRBV6-1 and TRBJ2-1; TRBD1 is a possible D gene (5 bases). The length of the CDR3 is 13 residues. Trimming left V 3 bases short and J 11 bases short, with 14 bases between. CDR1 and CDR2 from the germline V gene are MNHNS and SASEGT. The CDR3, as DNA: TGTGCCAGCAGTGAGCAGGGCCAACTTCAGCAGTTCTTC. This translates into CASSEQGQLQQFF.

In DNA, the CDR3 is TGTGCCAGCAGCTTAGCGGGACTAGCGGCCGGGGAGCTGTTTTTT. It codes for CASSLAGLAAGELFF. V is TRBV5-4 and J is TRBJ2-2; 11 bases agree with TRBD2. V trimming: 2 bases; J trimming: 6 bases; junction bases outside the gene matches: 3. The CDR3 spans 15 residues. In germline, CDR1 is SGHNT, CDR2 YYREEE (reference sequence).

This clone has only one observation. The J gene is TRBJ2-2, the V gene TRBV30; D uncertain. The V and J ends lost 5 bases and 5 bases respectively, with 15 bases between them. CDR1 is GTSNPN and CDR2 is SVGIG in the germline V gene (reference sequence). This CDR3 has 14 residues. The DNA for the CDR3 is TGTGCCTGGGACCACTACCTCGCGACCGGGGAGCTGTTTTTT. This translates into CAWDHYLATGELFF.